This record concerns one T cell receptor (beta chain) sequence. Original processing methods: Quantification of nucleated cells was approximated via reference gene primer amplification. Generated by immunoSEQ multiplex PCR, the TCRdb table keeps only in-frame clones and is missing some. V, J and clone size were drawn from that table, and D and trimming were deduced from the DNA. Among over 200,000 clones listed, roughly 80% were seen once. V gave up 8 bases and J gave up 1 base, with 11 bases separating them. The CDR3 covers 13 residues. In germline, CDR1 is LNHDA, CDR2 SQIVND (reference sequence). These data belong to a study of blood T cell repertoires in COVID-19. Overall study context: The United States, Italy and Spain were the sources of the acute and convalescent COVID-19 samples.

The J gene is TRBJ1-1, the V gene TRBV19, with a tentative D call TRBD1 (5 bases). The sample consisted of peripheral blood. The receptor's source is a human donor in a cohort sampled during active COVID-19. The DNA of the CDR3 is TGTGCCAGTCGAGACAGAAAGAACACTGAAGCTTTCTTT. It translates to CASRDRKNTEAFF.